The rows below give T cell receptor beta chains drawn from one sample of a study of technical replicates of blood from several donors. Clones were sequenced by immunoSEQ multiplex PCR, and TCRdb holds only the in-frame ones, with some missing. The table has about 97,000 clones, roughly 95% seen once; the top ten hold under 0.45%. Sequencing was performed on T cells isolated from PBMCs. The receptors stem from a human donor in good health. Each CDR3 is given with its conserved first and last residue. A D gene is named only where the DNA matches it firmly. The size field is filled for only some rows; it gives once, few, many or a size class.

>-|-|TRBJ2-7|TRBV4-3
TGCGCCAGCAGCCAAGGAGCCACTAGTGGCTACGAGCAGTACTTC
CASSQGATSGYEQYF
>-|-|TRBJ2-6|TRBV19
TGTGCCAGTAGTATGACTGGCATCTCTGGGGCCAACGTCCTGACTTTC
CASSMTGISGANVLTF
>once|-|TRBJ2-1|TRBV27
TGTGCCAGCAGTTTAATTTCCGTAGCGTATGAGCAGTTCTTC
CASSLISVAYEQFF
>-|-|TRBJ1-5|TRBV2
TGTGCCAGCAGTGAGGCGGGGTTCGGCGAGCCCCAGCATTTT
CASSEAGFGEPQHF
>-|-|TRBJ2-7|TRBV4-1
TGCGCCAGCAGCCCTCTGAGGGCCCTGAAGGACGAGCAGTACTTC
CASSPLRALKDEQYF
>-|-|TRBJ1-2|TRBV28
TGTGCCAGCAGTTTAGGACAGCTCTATGGCTACACCTTC
CASSLGQLYGYTF
>-|-|TRBJ2-5|TRBV29-1
TGCAGCGCCAGGGACACCCACGGGGAGACCCAGTACTTC
CSARDTHGETQYF
>-|-|TRBJ2-7|TRBV9
TGTGCCAGCAGCGTAGCCACGGGGGCCTACGAGCAGTACTTC
CASSVATGAYEQYF
>once|-|TRBJ2-4|TRBV25-1
TGTGCCAGCAGTCTAGGGGTCATTCAGTACTTC
CASSLGVIQYF
>-|-|TRBJ1-4|TRBV7-8
TGTGCCAGCAGCCCGACCCTAGGACACGAAAAACTGTTTTTT
CASSPTLGHEKLFF
>-|TRBD2|TRBJ2-1|TRBV30
TGTGCCTGGAGTGCTTTGACTAGCGGTTACAATGAGCAGTTCTTC
CAWSALTSGYNEQFF
>-|TRBD1|TRBJ1-2|TRBV14
TGTGCCAGCAGCCAAAACAGGGGTCTCTATGGCTACACCTTC
CASSQNRGLYGYTF
>-|-|TRBJ1-3|TRBV7-9
TGTGCCAGCAGCTTATATAGGGGCCTCTCTGGAAACACCATATATTTT
CASSLYRGLSGNTIYF
>-|-|TRBJ1-2|TRBV7-6
TGTGCCAGCAGCCCCGCCAGATTTAACTATGGCTACACCTTC
CASSPARFNYGYTF
>-|-|TRBJ1-2|TRBV2
TGTGCCAGCACCGAGGTCTATGGCTACACCTTC
CASTEVYGYTF
>-|-|TRBJ1-2|TRBV27
TGTGCCAGCAGTTACGACAGGCCCCCCTATGGCTACACCTTC
CASSYDRPPYGYTF
>-|-|TRBJ2-5|TRBV19
TGTGCCAGTAGCTCTCAACAGGGATTGGAGACCCAGTACTTC
CASSSQQGLETQYF
>once|TRBD2|TRBJ2-7|TRBV10-3
TGTGCCATCAGTGAGTTTGGGGGGACTAGCCCCTACGAGCAGTACTTC
CAISEFGGTSPYEQYF
>once|TRBD1|TRBJ2-7|TRBV4-1
TGCGCCAGCAGCCCCATAGGACAGGGGAACGAGCAGTACTTC
CASSPIGQGNEQYF
>-|-|TRBJ1-1|TRBV4-1
TGCGCCAGCAGCCAAGTCGGAGTAGCTTTCTTT
CASSQVGVAFF
>-|TRBD1|TRBJ1-1|TRBV7-6
TGTGCCAGCAGCCTGGGACAGGGTCAGAACACTGAAGCTTTCTTT
CASSLGQGQNTEAFF
>-|TRBD1|TRBJ2-7|TRBV7-9
TGTGCCAGCGGGACAGGGGTCTACGAGCAGTACTTC
CASGTGVYEQYF
>-|TRBD2|TRBJ2-1|TRBV9
TGTGCCAGCAGCGGCGGAACTAGCGCACCCAATGAGCAGTTCTTC
CASSGGTSAPNEQFF
>-|TRBD2|TRBJ2-1|TRBV10-3
TGTGCCATCAGTGATATCGGCGGGGGTAGCTCCTACAATGAGCAGTTCTTC
CAISDIGGGSSYNEQFF
>-|-|TRBJ2-7|TRBV4-1
TGCGCCAGCAGCCAAGATCATGGGGACTCAGGCCCCTACGAGCAGTACTTC
CASSQDHGDSGPYEQYF
>-|TRBD1|TRBJ2-3|TRBV2
TGTGCCAGCAGCGAAGGACAGGGGGCGATAACAGATACGCAGTATTTT
CASSEGQGAITDTQYF
>-|TRBD1|TRBJ2-3|TRBV19
TGTGCCAGTAGGCCCGGGACAGCCACAGATACGCAGTATTTT
CASRPGTATDTQYF
>-|-|TRBJ1-5|TRBV6-5
TGTGCCAGCAGGCCTCCGGGTTATAGCAATCAGCCCCAGCATTTT
CASRPPGYSNQPQHF
>-|-|TRBJ1-2|TRBV15
TGTGCCACCAGCAGAGATTTTTCGGGGAACTATGGCTACACCTTC
CATSRDFSGNYGYTF
>-|TRBD1|TRBJ2-1|TRBV18
TGTGCCAGCTCACTTAAAATCGGGACAGGTAACAATGAGCAGTTCTTC
CASSLKIGTGNNEQFF
>-|-|TRBJ1-5|TRBV5-1
TGCGCCAGCAGCTTGGACGGGGGTGGAGGCAATCAGCCCCAGCATTTT
CASSLDGGGGNQPQHF
>-|TRBD2|TRBJ2-2|TRBV7-3
TGTGCCAGCAGCTCTACGACTAGCGGGATTAACACCGGGGAGCTGTTTTTT
CASSSTTSGINTGELFF
>once|TRBD2|TRBJ2-3|TRBV9
TGTGCCAGCAGCACCCAAGCGACTAGCGGGGGGGGTACGCAGTATTTT
CASSTQATSGGGTQYF
>-|TRBD2|TRBJ2-1|TRBV9
TGTGCCAGCAGCCCCGGGGGGGGCTATTTAGATGAGCAGTTCTTC
CASSPGGGYLDEQFF
>-|-|TRBJ2-3|TRBV27
TGTGCCAGCAGTTTCTCCTATGGGGAGGTCACAGATACGCAGTATTTT
CASSFSYGEVTDTQYF
>-|-|TRBJ2-3|TRBV4-1
TGCGCCAGCAGCCAAAGGGAGACTGGGACAGATACGCAGTATTTT
CASSQRETGTDTQYF
>-|TRBD1|TRBJ2-3|TRBV19
TGTGCCAGTAGGGACAGGGGGTACACAGATACGCAGTATTTT
CASRDRGYTDTQYF
>-|-|TRBJ2-3|TRBV2
TGTGCCAGTTACAAAGGCTCAGGTACAGATACGCAGTATTTT
CASYKGSGTDTQYF
>-|-|TRBJ1-5|TRBV19
TGTGCCAGTAGTTCCCACCTTGAGGAACATTTT
CASSSHLEEHF
>-|-|TRBJ2-3|TRBV7-8
TGTGCCAGCAGCTTAGAGGCGGGGACCCTCACAGATACGCAGTATTTT
CASSLEAGTLTDTQYF